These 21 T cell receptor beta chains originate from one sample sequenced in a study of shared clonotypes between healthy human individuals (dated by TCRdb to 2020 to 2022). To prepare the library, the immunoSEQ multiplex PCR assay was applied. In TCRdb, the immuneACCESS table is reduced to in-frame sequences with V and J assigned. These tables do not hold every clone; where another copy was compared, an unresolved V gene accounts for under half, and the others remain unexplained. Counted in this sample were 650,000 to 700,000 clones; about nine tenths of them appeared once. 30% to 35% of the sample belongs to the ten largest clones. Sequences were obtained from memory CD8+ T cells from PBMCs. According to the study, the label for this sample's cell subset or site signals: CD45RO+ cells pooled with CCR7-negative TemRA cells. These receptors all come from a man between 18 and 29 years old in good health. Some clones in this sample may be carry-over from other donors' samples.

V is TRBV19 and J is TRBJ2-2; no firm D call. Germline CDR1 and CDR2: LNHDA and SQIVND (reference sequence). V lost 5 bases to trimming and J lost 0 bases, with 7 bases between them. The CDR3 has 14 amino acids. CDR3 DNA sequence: TGTGCCAGTAGTGGCACCGCGAACACCGGGGAGCTGTTTTTT. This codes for CASSGTANTGELFF. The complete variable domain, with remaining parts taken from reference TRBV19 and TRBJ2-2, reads DGGITQSPKYLFRKEGQNVTLSCEQNLNHDAMYWYRQDPGQGLRLIYYSQIVNDFQKGDIAEGYSVSREKKESFPLTVTSAQKNPTAFYLCASSGTANTGELFFGEGSRLTVL.

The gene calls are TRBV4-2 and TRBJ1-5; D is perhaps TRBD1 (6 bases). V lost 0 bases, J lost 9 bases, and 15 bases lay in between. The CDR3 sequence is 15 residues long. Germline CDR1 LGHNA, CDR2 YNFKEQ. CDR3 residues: CASSQERGGARPQHF. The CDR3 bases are TGTGCCAGCAGCCAAGAACGGGGGGGGGCTCGGCCCCAGCATTTT.

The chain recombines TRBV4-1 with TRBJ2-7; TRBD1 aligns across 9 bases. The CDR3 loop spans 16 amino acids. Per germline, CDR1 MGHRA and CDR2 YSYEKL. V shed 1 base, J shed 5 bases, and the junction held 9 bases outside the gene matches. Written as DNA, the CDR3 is TGCGCCAGCAGCCAAGGGCCGGGACAGGGAAGGAACGAGCAGTACTTC. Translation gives CASSQGPGQGRNEQYF.

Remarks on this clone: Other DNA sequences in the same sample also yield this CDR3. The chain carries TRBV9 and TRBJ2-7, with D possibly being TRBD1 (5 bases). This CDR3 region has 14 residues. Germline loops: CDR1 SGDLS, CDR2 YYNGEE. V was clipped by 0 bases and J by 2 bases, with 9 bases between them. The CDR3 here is CASSVGDSPYEQYF. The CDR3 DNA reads TGTGCCAGCAGCGTAGGCGACAGTCCCTACGAGCAGTACTTC.

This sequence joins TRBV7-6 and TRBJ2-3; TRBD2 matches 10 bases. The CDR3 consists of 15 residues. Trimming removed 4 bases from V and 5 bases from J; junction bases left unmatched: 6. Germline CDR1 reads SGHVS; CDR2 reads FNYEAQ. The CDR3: CASSSLAGVEDTQYF. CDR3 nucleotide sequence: TGTGCCAGCAGCTCCCTAGCGGGAGTTGAAGATACGCAGTATTTT.

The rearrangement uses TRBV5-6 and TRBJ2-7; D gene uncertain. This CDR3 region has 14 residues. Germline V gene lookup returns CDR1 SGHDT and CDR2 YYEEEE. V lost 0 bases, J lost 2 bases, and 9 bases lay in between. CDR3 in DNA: TGTGCCAGCAGCTTGGGCGCCAATGCCTACGAGCAGTACTTC. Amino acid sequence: CASSLGANAYEQYF.

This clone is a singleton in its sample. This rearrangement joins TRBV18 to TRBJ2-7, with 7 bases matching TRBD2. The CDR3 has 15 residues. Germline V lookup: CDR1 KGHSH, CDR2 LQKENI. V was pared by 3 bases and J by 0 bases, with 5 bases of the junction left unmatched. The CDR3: CASSPTSDPSYEQYF. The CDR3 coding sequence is TGTGCCAGCTCACCTACTAGCGATCCCTCCTACGAGCAGTACTTC.

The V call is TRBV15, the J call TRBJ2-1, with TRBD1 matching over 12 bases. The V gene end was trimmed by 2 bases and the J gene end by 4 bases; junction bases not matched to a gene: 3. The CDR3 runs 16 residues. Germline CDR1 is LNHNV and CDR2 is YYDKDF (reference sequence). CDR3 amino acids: CATSRKGQGAYNEQFF. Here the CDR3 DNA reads TGTGCCACCAGCAGAAAGGGACAGGGGGCTTACAATGAGCAGTTCTTC.

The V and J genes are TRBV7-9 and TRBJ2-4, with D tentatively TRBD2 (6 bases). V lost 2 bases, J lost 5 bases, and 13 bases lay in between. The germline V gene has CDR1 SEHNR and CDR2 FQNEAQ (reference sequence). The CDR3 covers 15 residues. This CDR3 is CASSLPGDGENIQYF. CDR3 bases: TGTGCCAGCAGCTTACCGGGGGATGGGGAAAACATTCAGTACTTC.

CDR3 sequence (DNA): TGCGCCAGCAGCTTGGAGGCGGCTAATGAAAAACTGTTTTTT. Translated, it gives CASSLEAANEKLFF. V gene TRBV5-1 combines with J gene TRBJ1-4; the D is unclear. From germline, CDR1 is SGHRS and CDR2 YFSETQ. The ends were cut back, 0 bases at V and 3 bases at J, with 6 bases in the middle. The CDR3 has 14 residues.

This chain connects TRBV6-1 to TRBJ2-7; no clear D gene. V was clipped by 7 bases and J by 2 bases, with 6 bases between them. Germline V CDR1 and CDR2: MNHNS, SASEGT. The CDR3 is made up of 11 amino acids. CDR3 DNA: TGTGCCAGCACTACCCCCTACGAGCAGTACTTC. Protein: CASTTPYEQYF.

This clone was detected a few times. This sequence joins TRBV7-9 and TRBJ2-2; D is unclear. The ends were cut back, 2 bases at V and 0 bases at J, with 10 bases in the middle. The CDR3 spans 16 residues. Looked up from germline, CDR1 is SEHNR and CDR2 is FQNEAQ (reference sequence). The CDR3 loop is CASSLRGMANTGELFF. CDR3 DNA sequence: TGTGCCAGCAGCTTACGTGGGATGGCGAACACCGGGGAGCTGTTTTTT.

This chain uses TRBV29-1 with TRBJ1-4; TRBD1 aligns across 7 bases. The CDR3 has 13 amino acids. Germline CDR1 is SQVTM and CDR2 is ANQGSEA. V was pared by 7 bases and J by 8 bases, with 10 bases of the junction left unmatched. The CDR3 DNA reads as TGCAGCGCCAAGGACAGGCTTGGAGAAAAACTGTTTTTT. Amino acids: CSAKDRLGEKLFF.

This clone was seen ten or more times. The CDR3 DNA sequence: TGCGCCAGCAGCCATGTCGTTTTCGGGCAGGGTGGAACCGGGGAGCTGTTTTTT. Translated: CASSHVVFGQGGTGELFF. J is TRBJ2-2 and V is TRBV4-3, with a weak D call TRBD1 (5 bases). Germline V gene lookup returns CDR1 LGHNA and CDR2 YSLEER. V lost 3 bases to trimming and J lost 5 bases, with 22 bases between them. The CDR3 is 18 amino acids.

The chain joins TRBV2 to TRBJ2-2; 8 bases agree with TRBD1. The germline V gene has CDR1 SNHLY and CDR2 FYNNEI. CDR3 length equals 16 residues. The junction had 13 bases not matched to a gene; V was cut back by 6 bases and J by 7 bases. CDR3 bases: TGTGCCAGCAGCGGACAGGGAAGGCCCTTGGGCGGGGAGCTGTTTTTT. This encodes CASSGQGRPLGGELFF.

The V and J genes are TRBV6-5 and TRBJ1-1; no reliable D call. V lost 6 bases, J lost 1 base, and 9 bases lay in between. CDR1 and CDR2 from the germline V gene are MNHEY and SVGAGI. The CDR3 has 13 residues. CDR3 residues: CASRPLENTEAFF. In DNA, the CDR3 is TGTGCCAGCAGACCCCTTGAGAACACTGAAGCTTTCTTT.

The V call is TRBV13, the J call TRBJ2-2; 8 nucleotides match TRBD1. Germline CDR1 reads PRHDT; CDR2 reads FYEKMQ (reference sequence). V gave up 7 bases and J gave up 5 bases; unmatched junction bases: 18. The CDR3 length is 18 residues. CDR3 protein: CASTPRAYDRGPTGELFF. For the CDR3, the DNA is TGTGCCAGCACCCCAAGGGCGTACGACAGGGGACCGACCGGGGAGCTGTTTTTT.

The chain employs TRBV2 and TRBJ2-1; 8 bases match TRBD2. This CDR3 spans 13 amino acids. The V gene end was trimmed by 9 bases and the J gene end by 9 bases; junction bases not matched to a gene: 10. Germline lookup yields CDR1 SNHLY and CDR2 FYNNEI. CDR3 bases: TGTGCCAGTCAGGGACTAGTTGTTGTTGAGCAGTTCTTC. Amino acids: CASQGLVVVEQFF.

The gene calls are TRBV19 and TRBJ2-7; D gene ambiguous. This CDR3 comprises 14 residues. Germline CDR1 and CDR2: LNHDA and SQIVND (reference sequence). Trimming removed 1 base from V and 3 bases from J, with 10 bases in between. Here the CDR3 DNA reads TGTGCCAGTAGTATAGGAATAGGGTTCTACGAGCAGTACTTC. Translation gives CASSIGIGFYEQYF. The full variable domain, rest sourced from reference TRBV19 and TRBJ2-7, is DGGITQSPKYLFRKEGQNVTLSCEQNLNHDAMYWYRQDPGQGLRLIYYSQIVNDFQKGDIAEGYSVSREKKESFPLTVTSAQKNPTAFYLCASSIGIGFYEQYFGPGTRLTVT.

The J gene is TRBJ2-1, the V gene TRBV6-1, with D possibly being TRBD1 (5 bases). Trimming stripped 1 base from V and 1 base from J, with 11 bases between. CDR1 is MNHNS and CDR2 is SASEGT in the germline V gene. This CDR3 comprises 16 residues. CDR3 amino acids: CASSEDERQSYNEQFF. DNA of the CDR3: TGTGCCAGCAGTGAAGACGAGCGACAGTCCTACAATGAGCAGTTCTTC.

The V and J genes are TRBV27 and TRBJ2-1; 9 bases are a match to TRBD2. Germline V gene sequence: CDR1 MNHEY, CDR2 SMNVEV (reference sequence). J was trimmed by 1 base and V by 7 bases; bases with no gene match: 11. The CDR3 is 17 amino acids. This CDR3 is CASTKSPSGTSYNEQFF. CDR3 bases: TGTGCCAGCACCAAGAGCCCTAGCGGGACTTCCTACAATGAGCAGTTCTTC.